The clone carrying this TCR beta chain was counted only a few times. Its antigen is undetermined. These data come from a study of T cells in Graves' hyperthyroidism and ophthalmopathy. Study overall: The authors collected peripheral blood at initial diagnosis, before any treatment.

RNA transcripts served as the template for amplifying TCR beta CDR3 regions. HTBI primers drove first-round RT-PCR of the TCR CDR3. Each CDR3 protein gets one entry after TCRdb re-called the multiplex PCR reads with MiXCR. The sample has a few hundred thousand distinct CDR3 sequences, approximately 14% seen once. The germline CDR1 and CDR2 sequences are LNHDA and SQIVND (reference sequence). V was pared by 5 bases and J by 2 bases, with 12 bases between. This CDR3 comprises 14 residues. PBMCs stemmed from 10 ml fresh peripheral blood. Study conclusions and caveats: Most expanded thyroid clonotypes above 0.001 also appeared in blood.

This clonotype was sampled from a woman aged 18 to 35 with Graves' hyperthyroidism that later progressed to Graves' ophthalmopathy. Sequenced: blood. The chain carries TRBV19 and TRBJ1-1; D is unresolved. The chain's CDR3 is CASSRDKINTEAFF. The CDR3 bases are TGTGCCAGTAGTCGTGACAAGATAAACACTGAAGCTTTCTTT.